The entry below gives a single T cell receptor beta chain sequence along with its context. The V gene's germline CDR1 is SGDLS and CDR2 YYNGEE. V was trimmed by 5 bases and J by 3 bases, leaving 18 bases between them. The CDR3 runs 16 residues. The data were obtained in a study of T cell responses to AZD1222 COVID-19 vaccine. The protocol was immunoSEQ multiplex PCR, while the TCRdb copy is restricted to in-frame clones and leaves out a portion. This sample has 150,000 to 200,000 clones, with 85% to 95% found just once. The starting material was peripheral blood, obtained on day 0 of AZD1222 vaccination. The V gene is TRBV9, the J gene TRBJ1-3, with D tentatively TRBD1 (5 bases). The receptor was derived from an adult in good health. The CDR3 loop is CASRPASGQRGNTIYF. The CDR3 nucleotides are TGTGCCAGCAGGCCCGCATCAGGGCAACGTGGAAACACCATATATTTT.